This passage covers 16 T cell receptor beta chains from one sample sequenced in a study of shared clonotypes between healthy human individuals. TCRdb keeps only in-frame clones here, not all; method: immunoSEQ multiplex PCR. The sample gives roughly 2.1 million clones, 85% to 95% of which show up once; around 1.7% is in the top ten. It was CD45RO-negative cells, positively selected for CCR7, that made up naive CD8 cells, with terminally differentiated effector memory CD45RA+ cells excluded. The sequenced material came from naive CD8+ T cells from PBMCs. These receptors originate from a man younger than 35 in good health. Some clones in this sample may be carry-over from other donors' samples.

The V gene is TRBV7-9, the J gene TRBJ2-3, with 7 positions matching TRBD1. CDR3 length equals 16 residues. V lost 5 bases to trimming and J lost 1 base; unmatched junction nucleotides: 9. Germline V gene data show CDR1 as SEHNR and CDR2 as FQNEAQ (reference sequence). The CDR3 coding sequence is TGTGCCAGCAGCCCGGGGACAGAGAGGCGCACAGATACGCAGTATTTT. Its protein is CASSPGTERRTDTQYF. Full variable domain (outside the CDR3, taken from reference TRBV7-9 and TRBJ2-3): DTGVSQNPRHKITKRGQNVTFRCDPISEHNRLYWYRQTLGQGPEFLTYFQNEAQLEKSRLLSDRFSAERPKGSFSTLEIQRTEQGDSAMYLCASSPGTERRTDTQYFGPGTRLTVL.

The chain couples TRBV4-3 to TRBJ2-7; 12 bases fit TRBD2. Germline values: CDR1 LGHNA, CDR2 YSLEER. V was pared by 5 bases and J by 5 bases, with 7 bases of the junction left unmatched. The CDR3 is made up of 15 amino acids. The CDR3 here is CASSSRLAGDHEQYF. In DNA, the CDR3 is TGCGCCAGCAGCTCCCGACTAGCGGGAGACCACGAGCAGTACTTC.

This chain links TRBV27 with TRBJ1-2, with a weak D call TRBD1 (5 bases). This CDR3 comprises 15 residues. V dropped 2 bases and J dropped 2 bases, with 12 bases sitting between them. Germline assignment: CDR1 MNHEY and CDR2 SMNVEV (reference sequence). CDR3 coding DNA: TGTGCCAGCAGTTTAGGGCGGGCAGGGAACTATGGCTACACCTTC. Translation: CASSLGRAGNYGYTF.

V and J are TRBV5-4 and TRBJ1-2; possible D gene TRBD1, 5 bases. Germline V gene lookup returns CDR1 SGHNT and CDR2 YYREEE (reference sequence). Trimming stripped 3 bases from V and 4 bases from J, with 16 bases between. This CDR3 region has 15 residues. In nucleotides, the CDR3 is TGTGCCAGCAGCTCTCCGGAGACAGACCCCTATGGCTACACCTTC. Its protein is CASSSPETDPYGYTF.

V gene TRBV19 combines with J gene TRBJ2-4, with D possibly matching TRBD1 (6 bases). Per germline, CDR1 LNHDA and CDR2 SQIVND (reference sequence). This CDR3 has 16 residues. V was pared by 4 bases and J by 1 base, with 14 bases between. The CDR3 DNA reads as TGTGCCAGTAGTACTACAGGGAACTCGGCCAAAAACATTCAGTACTTC. This gives the protein CASSTTGNSAKNIQYF.

This clone was seen only once. This sequence joins TRBV6-5 and TRBJ2-7, with TRBD2 matching 12 bases. Germline CDR1 is MNHEY and CDR2 is SVGAGI. The junction had 10 bases not matched to a gene; V was cut back by 6 bases and J by 7 bases. The CDR3 runs 15 residues. CDR3 in DNA: TGTGCCAGCAGGCGACTAGCGGGGGCGGCTGTAGAGCAGTACTTC. It encodes CASRRLAGAAVEQYF.

This clone was seen a single time. The chain employs TRBV7-2 and TRBJ1-2; weak D call: TRBD1 (5 bases). V lost 7 bases to trimming and J lost 6 bases, with 15 bases between them. The CDR3 consists of 13 residues. Germline V gene data show CDR1 as SGHTA and CDR2 as FQGNSA. The CDR3 protein is CASTSNVGDGYTF. The CDR3 region has the DNA TGTGCCAGCACCAGCAATGTAGGGGATGGCTACACCTTC.

This sequence joins TRBV27 and TRBJ2-1; D remains unclear. CDR1 is MNHEY and CDR2 is SMNVEV in the germline V gene (reference sequence). The CDR3 length is 13 residues. Trimming cost V 0 bases and J 14 bases, with 14 bases left between them. In nucleotides, the CDR3 is TGTGCCAGCAGTTTATCATTGGGTAATGGGGAGTTCTTC. Its protein is CASSLSLGNGEFF.

The chain employs TRBV4-1 and TRBJ2-5, with D unresolved. Germline V gene lookup returns CDR1 MGHRA and CDR2 YSYEKL. Trimming pared 2 bases from V and 7 bases from J, leaving 8 bases between. The CDR3 runs to 12 residues. CDR3 in amino acids: CASSQRRSTQYF. The CDR3 region has the DNA TGCGCCAGCAGCCAACGACGCTCGACCCAGTACTTC.

The gene calls are TRBV28 and TRBJ1-1; 7 bases align to TRBD1. Germline assignment: CDR1 MDHEN and CDR2 SYDVKM. This CDR3 region has 18 residues. With V trimmed by 7 bases and J by 3 bases, 20 bases remained unmatched. CDR3 sequence reads: CASNSPTWGQGGHTEAFF. The CDR3 bases are TGTGCCAGCAATTCACCCACGTGGGGTCAGGGGGGACACACTGAAGCTTTCTTT.

The rearrangement joins TRBV9 to TRBJ2-3; D may be TRBD2 (5 bases). The V end was cut by 0 bases, the J end by 4 bases, with 9 bases between. Looked up from germline, CDR1 is SGDLS and CDR2 is YYNGEE. The CDR3 loop spans 14 amino acids. CDR3 amino acids: CASSVEGSPDTQYF. CDR3 DNA: TGTGCCAGCAGCGTAGAAGGGAGTCCAGATACGCAGTATTTT.

On this clone itself: The same CDR3 also results from other DNA sequences found in this sample. The rearrangement links TRBV6-5 to TRBJ1-1; tentative D call: TRBD1 (6 bases). The germline V gene encodes CDR1 MNHEY and CDR2 SVGAGI. Between the trimmed V and J ends, which lost 3 bases and 1 base, there was a span of 9 bases. The CDR3 spans 14 residues. The CDR3 loop reads CASSYRTANTEAFF. DNA for the CDR3: TGTGCCAGCAGTTATCGGACAGCGAACACTGAAGCTTTCTTT.

CDR3 DNA sequence: TGTGCCAGCAGCTTAGCAGCTCTCGACGGCTACGAGCAGTACTTC. Its translation: CASSLAALDGYEQYF. The rearrangement joins TRBV7-9 to TRBJ2-7; D gene uncertain. The CDR3 has 15 residues. The V and J ends lost 0 bases and 3 bases respectively, with 12 bases between them. Germline lookup yields CDR1 SEHNR and CDR2 FQNEAQ (reference sequence).

This sequence joins TRBV5-6 and TRBJ2-1; D unclear. V was cut by 2 bases and J by 9 bases, with 9 bases left in between. The CDR3 runs 12 residues. Germline CDR1 and CDR2: SGHDT and YYEEEE. CDR3 nucleotide sequence: TGTGCCAGCAGCTTCGGCAGCCGTGAGCAGTTCTTC. Its protein product is CASSFGSREQFF.

This clone was seen just once. This chain uses TRBV7-6 with TRBJ2-1; D not resolved. Germline CDR1 reads SGHVS; CDR2 reads FNYEAQ. The length of the CDR3 is 15 residues. The V gene lost 5 bases and the J gene lost 6 bases, with 17 bases spanning the gap. The CDR3 nucleotides are TGTGCCAGCAGCATTTTAGCCCTCCTACCCAATGAGCAGTTCTTC. Encoded protein: CASSILALLPNEQFF.

The chain carries TRBV4-1 and TRBJ2-7; no clear D gene. V was clipped by 1 base and J by 5 bases, with 21 bases between them. Germline-derived CDR1 and CDR2 are MGHRA and YSYEKL. CDR3 size: 17 residues. CDR3 amino acids: CASSQAFGFGVMDEQYF. In DNA form, the CDR3 reads TGCGCCAGCAGCCAAGCATTCGGTTTTGGGGTAATGGACGAGCAGTACTTC.